This paragraph reports one T cell receptor (beta chain). This sample is part of a study of blood T cell repertoires in COVID-19. Across the study: The origin of the acute and convalescent COVID-19 samples was the United States, Italy and Spain.

Seattle patient enrollment occurred during active infection, with longitudinal follow-up thereafter. Original methodology: Amplification of reference gene primers was used by the study to estimate nucleated cell counts. The table came from immunoSEQ multiplex PCR; TCRdb's copy has only in-frame clones and leaves some out. The D gene and trimming were derived from the DNA, and the V and J assignments and clone size from that table. The data contain roughly 240,000 clones, roughly 85% of them seen just once; the ten biggest clones take up more than 4.5%. The CDR3 consists of 17 residues. CDR1 SGHDN and CDR2 FVKESK come from the germline V gene. J lost 2 bases, V lost 1 base, and 1 base had no gene match.

This TCR derives from a man aged 50 or older with COVID-19, enrolled during active disease. The chain couples TRBV14 to TRBJ2-6; 11 nucleotides line up with TRBD1. Source material: peripheral blood. The CDR3 nucleotides read TGTGCCAGCAGCCAAGGGACAGGGGGCGCTGGGGCCAACGTCCTGACTTTC. It is translated as CASSQGTGGAGANVLTF. Full variable domain (outside the CDR3, taken from reference TRBV14 and TRBJ2-6): EAGVTQFPSHSVIEKGQTVTLRCDPISGHDNLYWYRRVMGKEIKFLLHFVKESKQDESGMPNNRFLAERTGGTYSTLKVQPAELEDSGVYFCASSQGTGGAGANVLTFGAGSRLTVL.